The rows below give T cell receptor beta chains drawn from one sample of a study of T cells in Graves' hyperthyroidism and ophthalmopathy. TCRdb fed the multiplex PCR reads into MiXCR, producing one record per CDR3 protein. The sample lists a few hundred thousand distinct CDR3 sequences; roughly an eighth were seen once. The sample taken for sequencing was blood. The receptors come from a woman between 18 and 30 years old with Graves' hyperthyroidism. Each CDR3 is given without its conserved first and last residue.

v_call: TRBV6-1
j_call: TRBJ2-3
cdr3_aa: ASRWTSGEVDTQY

v_call: TRBV12-3/TRBV12-4
j_call: TRBJ1-5
cdr3_aa: ASTPGEYSNQPQH

v_call: TRBV2
j_call: TRBJ2-3
cdr3_aa: ASTNPGSWSGGGIDTQY

v_call: TRBV5-1
j_call: TRBJ2-7
cdr3_aa: ASSLGGDTSYEQY

v_call: TRBV7-9
j_call: TRBJ2-7
cdr3_aa: ASSPPSRGYEQY

v_call: TRBV7-8
j_call: TRBJ1-2
cdr3_aa: ASSLEGRAGAPGGYT

v_call: TRBV7-2
j_call: TRBJ1-1
cdr3_aa: ASSLAGRNEAF

v_call: TRBV24-1
j_call: TRBJ2-1
cdr3_aa: ATGVVNEQF

v_call: TRBV12-3/TRBV12-4
j_call: TRBJ2-1
cdr3_aa: ASSPTSGTTSYNEQF

v_call: TRBV3-1
j_call: TRBJ2-5
cdr3_aa: ASSQPHGTQY

v_call: TRBV3-1
j_call: TRBJ2-5
cdr3_aa: ASSQSETQY

v_call: TRBV27
j_call: TRBJ2-4
cdr3_aa: ASTSFARLAKNIQY

v_call: TRBV14
j_call: TRBJ2-1
cdr3_aa: ASSQDGTSGNNEQF

v_call: TRBV7-2
j_call: TRBJ1-1
cdr3_aa: ASSYAEITEAF

v_call: TRBV7-9
j_call: TRBJ2-1
cdr3_aa: ASSSVSRGNNEQF

v_call: TRBV5-1
j_call: TRBJ2-5
cdr3_aa: ASSNTHGETQY

v_call: TRBV18
j_call: TRBJ1-2
cdr3_aa: ASSPPQGDANYGYT

v_call: TRBV20-1
j_call: TRBJ1-5
cdr3_aa: SAIQGSNQPQH

v_call: TRBV20-1
j_call: TRBJ2-5
cdr3_aa: SAFRTGSSKETQY

v_call: TRBV20-1
j_call: TRBJ2-1
cdr3_aa: SARGEGRYNEQF

v_call: TRBV20-1
j_call: TRBJ2-7
cdr3_aa: SAHSGGAFHEQY

v_call: TRBV9
j_call: TRBJ1-3
cdr3_aa: ASSVDGGGGNTIY

v_call: TRBV18
j_call: TRBJ1-5
cdr3_aa: ASSPEGSGGNQPQH

v_call: TRBV28
j_call: TRBJ1-2
cdr3_aa: ASSLVGPNHGYT

v_call: TRBV12-3/TRBV12-4
j_call: TRBJ2-4
cdr3_aa: ASSPRRRSGGNIQY

v_call: TRBV9
j_call: TRBJ2-7
cdr3_aa: ASSSRQGAYEQY

v_call: TRBV5-1
j_call: TRBJ2-5
cdr3_aa: ASSGGLAKLETQY

v_call: TRBV27
j_call: TRBJ2-7
cdr3_aa: ASSFGKTYEQY

v_call: TRBV20-1
j_call: TRBJ2-3
cdr3_aa: SASTESDTQY

v_call: TRBV28
j_call: TRBJ2-2
cdr3_aa: ASTQQGTGELF

v_call: TRBV4-3
j_call: TRBJ2-5
cdr3_aa: ASSRGDRGFGTQY

v_call: TRBV19
j_call: TRBJ2-7
cdr3_aa: ASSLDRDYEQY

v_call: TRBV5-1
j_call: TRBJ1-2
cdr3_aa: ASSPEQGDLYGYT

v_call: TRBV7-9
j_call: TRBJ1-3
cdr3_aa: ASSFPLSSGNTIY

v_call: TRBV7-2
j_call: TRBJ2-5
cdr3_aa: ASSISGGARETQY

v_call: TRBV7-6
j_call: TRBJ2-1
cdr3_aa: ASSLVAGGRDEQF

v_call: TRBV28
j_call: TRBJ1-5
cdr3_aa: ASRLPDRADQPQH

v_call: TRBV19
j_call: TRBJ2-7
cdr3_aa: ASSTLTGTSLGGLYEQY

v_call: TRBV5-4
j_call: TRBJ1-1
cdr3_aa: ASSPLGGPGTEAF

v_call: TRBV6-2/TRBV6-3
j_call: TRBJ1-2
cdr3_aa: ASGGQPNYGYT

v_call: TRBV19
j_call: TRBJ1-1
cdr3_aa: ASRMDRMNTEAF

v_call: TRBV19
j_call: TRBJ1-2
cdr3_aa: ASSAGVRTAYGYT

v_call: TRBV5-6
j_call: TRBJ2-1
cdr3_aa: ASSWQAGRYNEQF

v_call: TRBV3-1
j_call: TRBJ2-7
cdr3_aa: ASSQSFGRGYEQY

v_call: TRBV27
j_call: TRBJ2-1
cdr3_aa: ASSPPRGGHNEQF

v_call: TRBV29-1
j_call: TRBJ1-5
cdr3_aa: SVADGVMGNQPQH

v_call: TRBV5-1
j_call: TRBJ2-1
cdr3_aa: ASSLAGGDGIYNEQF

v_call: TRBV6-2/TRBV6-3
j_call: TRBJ2-1
cdr3_aa: ASRRLVINEQF

v_call: TRBV7-9
j_call: TRBJ1-5
cdr3_aa: ASSSDRGKSNQPQH